These 11 T cell receptor beta chains share one sample of origin, sequenced in a study of T cells in Graves' hyperthyroidism and ophthalmopathy. RNA transcripts provided the source from which TCR beta CDR3 regions were amplified. A set of HTBI primers served as the primers for a first-round RT-PCR of the TCR CDR3. From the multiplex PCR reads, TCRdb called clonotypes with MiXCR, one entry per CDR3 protein. Counted here are 300,000 to 450,000 distinct CDR3 sequences, approximately 13% occurring once; the ten biggest clones make up under 25%. Sequenced: blood. Receptors were obtained from a man between 25 and 39 years old with Graves' hyperthyroidism that later progressed to Graves' ophthalmopathy.

This clonotype has more than one count but fewer than ten. This chain joins TRBV12-3 or TRBV12-4 and TRBJ2-7, with 8 bases fitting TRBD1. The CDR3 totals 14 residues. V was clipped by 7 bases and J by 5 bases; unmatched bases: 10. The CDR3 is CASTALDRAHEQYF. In DNA, the CDR3 is TGTGCCAGCACCGCCTTGGACAGGGCCCACGAGCAGTACTTC.

There are many counts of this clonotype. The chain links TRBV6-1 to TRBJ2-7, with 11 positions matching TRBD2. The CDR3 spans 14 residues. Per the germline V gene, CDR1 is MNHNS and CDR2 is SASEGT. Trimming removed 6 bases from V and 3 bases from J; junction bases left unmatched: 4. The CDR3 sequence is CASSQTSGVYEQYF. CDR3 DNA sequence: TGTGCCAGCAGCCAGACTAGCGGGGTCTACGAGCAGTACTTC.

This clonotype showed up many times. The V and J genes are TRBV10-1 and TRBJ1-1; no firm D call. CDR1 is WNHNN and CDR2 is SYGVQD in the germline V gene (reference sequence). The ends were cut back, 3 bases at V and 4 bases at J, with 12 bases in the middle. The CDR3 length is 14 residues. The CDR3 sequence: CASSDLDWGTEAFF. CDR3 coding DNA: TGCGCCAGCAGTGATTTAGACTGGGGCACTGAAGCTTTCTTT.

This clonotype has ten or more counts. The genes are TRBV29-1 and TRBJ1-2; D possibly corresponds to TRBD1 (5 bases). The germline gives CDR1 SQVTM, CDR2 ANQGSEA. V lost 4 bases to trimming and J lost 7 bases, with 13 bases between them. The CDR3 contains 12 residues. CDR3 in DNA: TGCAGCGTTGCGGAGGGGCGAGGTGGCTACACCTTC. Translated: CSVAEGRGGYTF.

The genes are TRBV19 and TRBJ2-2; TRBD1 aligns across 9 bases. V shed 5 bases and J 7 bases; nucleotides not matched to a gene: 8. In germline, CDR1 is LNHDA, CDR2 SQIVND (reference sequence). CDR3 length: 15 residues. CDR3 amino acids: CASSFGTGFLGELFF. The CDR3 DNA is TGTGCCAGTAGTTTCGGGACAGGGTTCCTCGGGGAGCTGTTTTTT.

This clonotype has ten or more counts. The chain couples TRBV12-3 or TRBV12-4 to TRBJ2-5, with 11 bases matching TRBD1. This CDR3 comprises 17 residues. V trimming: 5 bases; J trimming: 4 bases; junction bases outside the gene matches: 12. CDR3 sequence (DNA): TGTGCCAGCAGTCCCCGGGCCGGGACAGGGGGACGAGAGACCCAGTACTTC. Translating gives CASSPRAGTGGRETQYF.

This clonotype was detected a few times. This sequence joins TRBV24-1 and TRBJ2-2, with TRBD1 matching 9 bases. With V trimmed by 5 bases and J by 4 bases, 4 bases remained unmatched. This CDR3 is built from 15 residues. Germline V gene sequence: CDR1 KGHDR, CDR2 SFDVKD. This CDR3 is CATSAPQGATGELFF. CDR3 bases: TGTGCCACCAGTGCTCCACAGGGGGCCACCGGGGAGCTGTTTTTT.

This clonotype was recorded at least ten times. The genes are TRBV28 and TRBJ1-4, with D perhaps matching TRBD1 (6 bases). Germline V CDR1 and CDR2: MDHEN, SYDVKM. V shed 5 bases and J shed 7 bases, with 11 bases lying between them. This CDR3 spans 13 amino acids. This chain's CDR3 is CASSERQVEKLFF. CDR3 DNA sequence: TGTGCCAGCAGTGAGAGACAGGTTGAAAAACTGTTTTTT.

There are a few counts of this clonotype. J is TRBJ1-2 and V is TRBV20-1; no clear D. Germline lookup yields CDR1 DFQATT and CDR2 SNEGSKA (reference sequence). The CDR3 consists of 11 residues. V dropped 3 bases and J dropped 5 bases, with 7 bases sitting between them. CDR3 loop: CSASLEYGYTF. The CDR3 nucleotides are TGCAGTGCTAGTCTGGAGTATGGCTACACCTTC.

This clonotype was detected many times. This chain joins TRBV7-6 and TRBJ1-5; D call uncertain. The CDR3 loop spans 17 amino acids. Germline lookup yields CDR1 SGHVS and CDR2 FNYEAQ. V lost 2 bases to trimming and J lost 1 base, with 15 bases between them. The CDR3 here is CASSLTPETGSNQPQHF. The DNA of the CDR3 is TGTGCCAGCAGCTTAACGCCCGAGACGGGCAGCAATCAGCCCCAGCATTTT.

In the case of this clonotype: At one boundary the junction diverges from the germline segment, which might be a read error. The chain uses TRBV20-1 and TRBJ2-2; perhaps D is TRBD1 or TRBD2 (5 bases each). Germline V gene sequence: CDR1 DFQATT, CDR2 SNEGSKA (reference sequence). The CDR3 covers 13 residues. The CDR3 DNA reads TGCAGTGCTACCCGGGACCGAACCGGGAAGCTGTTTTTT. This encodes CSATRDRTGKLFF.